This entry lists 10 T cell receptor beta chains sequenced from one sample in a study of T cell responses to AZD1222 COVID-19 vaccine. Produced via immunoSEQ multiplex PCR; TCRdb's table is partial and in-frame only. The data contain around 140,000 clones, 90% of them singletons. Sequenced here: peripheral blood, sampled on day 0 of AZD1222 vaccination. These receptors all come from an adult in good health.

This sequence joins TRBV30 and TRBJ2-2, with TRBD1 matching 10 bases. The CDR3 extends over 16 amino acids. V trimming: 5 bases; J trimming: 0 bases; junction bases outside the gene matches: 6. Germline lookup yields CDR1 GTSNPN and CDR2 SVGIG (reference sequence). The CDR3, as DNA: TGTGCCTGGGCGGGACAGGGGTTGACGAACACCGGGGAGCTGTTTTTT. This sequence encodes CAWAGQGLTNTGELFF.

CDR3 in DNA: TGTGCCAGCAGTGACAGGCAGCCCCAGCATTTT. This encodes CASSDRQPQHF. The J gene is TRBJ1-5, the V gene TRBV12-3 or TRBV12-4; maybe TRBD1 (6 bases). V was pared by 5 bases and J by 7 bases, with 6 bases between. The CDR3 is made up of 11 amino acids.

This clone was detected only once. This chain uses TRBV7-3 with TRBJ2-3; no reliable D call. Germline loops: CDR1 SGHTA, CDR2 FQGTGA. The germline V and J ends were trimmed by 7 bases and 3 bases, with 11 bases remaining between them. The CDR3 consists of 13 residues. The DNA of the CDR3 is TGTGCCAGCACACCCGTCGGGACAGATACGCAGTATTTT. Amino acid sequence: CASTPVGTDTQYF.

The V and J genes are TRBV19 and TRBJ1-1, with D uncertain. CDR1 is LNHDA and CDR2 is SQIVND in the germline V gene (reference sequence). With 3 bases removed from V and 6 bases from J, the gap between germline ends came to 17 bases. This CDR3 has 15 residues. CDR3: CASSMDRSRGSEAFF. CDR3 sequence (DNA): TGTGCCAGTAGTATGGACCGCTCCCGTGGATCTGAAGCTTTCTTT. Full variable domain (outside the CDR3, taken from reference TRBV19 and TRBJ1-1): DGGITQSPKYLFRKEGQNVTLSCEQNLNHDAMYWYRQDPGQGLRLIYYSQIVNDFQKGDIAEGYSVSREKKESFPLTVTSAQKNPTAFYLCASSMDRSRGSEAFFGQGTRLTVV.

The chain joins TRBV7-6 to TRBJ2-7; 9 bases are shared with TRBD1. The germline gives CDR1 SGHVS, CDR2 FNYEAQ. Trimming removed 3 bases from V and 5 bases from J; junction bases left unmatched: 5. The CDR3 covers 14 residues. CDR3 coding DNA: TGTGCCAGCAGCTTCCGGGACAGGGTAGACGAGCAGTACTTC. It codes for CASSFRDRVDEQYF.

The chain combines TRBV7-2 with TRBJ1-2, with TRBD1 matching over 7 bases. CDR3 length: 13 residues. J lost 2 bases, V lost 5 bases, and 2 bases had no gene match. The V gene's germline CDR1 is SGHTA and CDR2 FQGNSA. The CDR3 spells CASSRDRNYGYTF. In DNA, the CDR3 is TGTGCCAGCAGCCGGGACAGAAACTATGGCTACACCTTC.

V gene TRBV5-6 combines with J gene TRBJ2-1; 12 positions agree with TRBD2. The V and J ends lost 4 bases and 7 bases, in that order; junction bases with no gene match: 12. Germline loops: CDR1 SGHDT, CDR2 YYEEEE. The CDR3 runs 17 residues. CDR3 protein: CASSPLGLAGGMNEQFF. CDR3 DNA sequence: TGTGCCAGCAGCCCCCTCGGGCTAGCGGGAGGGATGAATGAGCAGTTCTTC.

The count of this clone is one. The chain uses TRBV5-4 and TRBJ1-2; D gene ambiguous. From germline, CDR1 is SGHNT and CDR2 YYREEE (reference sequence). V dropped 0 bases and J dropped 0 bases, with 6 bases sitting between them. The CDR3 runs 14 residues. CDR3 sequence: CASSLESANYGYTF. The CDR3 DNA sequence: TGTGCCAGCAGCTTGGAGTCGGCTAACTATGGCTACACCTTC.

The chain combines TRBV11-3 with TRBJ2-5, with 8 bases matching TRBD1. CDR1 and CDR2 from the germline V gene are SGHNT and YENEEA. V shed 5 bases and J 5 bases; nucleotides not matched to a gene: 7. The CDR3 contains 14 residues. CDR3 protein: CASSPGTGGETQYF. The DNA for the CDR3 is TGTGCCAGCAGCCCAGGGACAGGTGGGGAGACCCAGTACTTC.

The chain couples TRBV6-9 to TRBJ1-1, with 8 bases fitting TRBD1. This CDR3 is built from 13 residues. The trim removed 6 bases at V and 5 bases at J, leaving 5 bases unmatched. Germline V lookup: CDR1 MNHGY, CDR2 SVAAGI. CDR3 amino acids: CASRPRGRTEAFF. The CDR3, as DNA: TGTGCCAGCAGACCCAGGGGGCGTACTGAAGCTTTCTTT.